The rows below give T cell receptor beta chains drawn from one sample of a study of T-cell memory formation after mild COVID-19. TCRdb re-derived calls from the 5' RACE reads in MiXCR, one entry per CDR3 protein. The sample has hundreds of thousands of distinct CDR3 sequences; 15% to 20% are singletons. The sequencing input was PBMCs or a T cell subset sorted from them (not recorded which). Source of these receptors: an adult woman who had mild COVID-19 (a few samples of this study predate the infection). Cell type and time point are not known. Each CDR3 is given with its conserved first and last residue. Each record gives: J gene, V gene, CDR3 protein.

j_gene: TRBJ1-1; v_gene: TRBV3-1; CDR3aa: CASSPAVGGNTEAFF
j_gene: TRBJ2-1; v_gene: TRBV7-2; CDR3aa: CASSLVGGRDNEQFF
j_gene: TRBJ2-6; v_gene: TRBV14; CDR3aa: CASSQVFRQELSGANVLTF
j_gene: TRBJ2-3; v_gene: TRBV20-1; CDR3aa: CSAIRASGRTDTQYF
j_gene: TRBJ2-1; v_gene: TRBV12-3/TRBV12-4; CDR3aa: CASSFTGSLGSGSENEQFF
j_gene: TRBJ2-1; v_gene: TRBV7-3; CDR3aa: CASSVGLAGNNEQFF
j_gene: TRBJ2-7; v_gene: TRBV2; CDR3aa: CASSYQPNEQYF
j_gene: TRBJ2-7; v_gene: TRBV12-3/TRBV12-4; CDR3aa: CASSLDPRGRGGLGEQYF
j_gene: TRBJ2-3; v_gene: TRBV7-8; CDR3aa: CASSLASHSTDTQYF
j_gene: TRBJ1-5; v_gene: TRBV15; CDR3aa: CATSSPGQPQHF
j_gene: TRBJ2-1; v_gene: TRBV5-1; CDR3aa: CASSPGLANEQFF
j_gene: TRBJ1-1; v_gene: TRBV10-3; CDR3aa: CAISRQGLNTEAFF
j_gene: TRBJ2-6; v_gene: TRBV25-1; CDR3aa: CASSGSMDRGVSGANVLTF
j_gene: TRBJ1-5; v_gene: TRBV27; CDR3aa: CASSLIGTKNQPQHF
j_gene: TRBJ1-4; v_gene: TRBV11-2; CDR3aa: CASSLVGRGQRNEKLFF
j_gene: TRBJ1-2; v_gene: TRBV7-2; CDR3aa: CASSRGTGPSYGYTF
j_gene: TRBJ2-7; v_gene: TRBV18; CDR3aa: CASSKGGVYEQYF
j_gene: TRBJ2-3; v_gene: TRBV12-5; CDR3aa: CASGLAYSGGLFNTQYF
j_gene: TRBJ2-3; v_gene: TRBV12-3/TRBV12-4; CDR3aa: CASSLLPNPDTQYF
j_gene: TRBJ2-3; v_gene: TRBV20-1; CDR3aa: CSAPGLALGGTDTQYF
j_gene: TRBJ1-5; v_gene: TRBV18; CDR3aa: CASSPPEGLGGQPQHF
j_gene: TRBJ1-4; v_gene: TRBV6-5; CDR3aa: CASSYSGSNEKLFF
j_gene: TRBJ2-1; v_gene: TRBV20-1; CDR3aa: CSAHPGLGYNEQFF
j_gene: TRBJ2-6; v_gene: TRBV29-1; CDR3aa: CSVGQDSGANVLTF
j_gene: TRBJ2-5; v_gene: TRBV6-5; CDR3aa: CASSASQVSPSETQYF
j_gene: TRBJ1-1; v_gene: TRBV7-2; CDR3aa: CASSLTGAANTEAFF
j_gene: TRBJ1-2; v_gene: TRBV6-6; CDR3aa: CASSLPGQDTNYGYTF
j_gene: TRBJ2-5; v_gene: TRBV2; CDR3aa: CASMGSGETQYF
j_gene: TRBJ2-3; v_gene: TRBV4-2; CDR3aa: CASSQAWVAGDPTDTQYF
j_gene: TRBJ1-1; v_gene: TRBV6-1; CDR3aa: CASSFIGTGNTEAFF
j_gene: TRBJ2-2; v_gene: TRBV6-1; CDR3aa: CASTLVAGELFF
j_gene: TRBJ2-5; v_gene: TRBV12-3/TRBV12-4; CDR3aa: CASSRGTSGRAGGETQYF
j_gene: TRBJ1-5; v_gene: TRBV20-1; CDR3aa: CSAAPETSNQPQHF
j_gene: TRBJ2-7; v_gene: TRBV18; CDR3aa: CASSPAGTTYEQYF
j_gene: TRBJ1-1; v_gene: TRBV6-5; CDR3aa: CATKQGLAFKAFF
j_gene: TRBJ2-1; v_gene: TRBV6-6; CDR3aa: CASRVGTGGNEQFF
j_gene: TRBJ2-5; v_gene: TRBV10-3; CDR3aa: CAIKGGTETQYF
j_gene: TRBJ1-2; v_gene: TRBV7-2; CDR3aa: CASRSHSTGLLHYGYTF
j_gene: TRBJ2-3; v_gene: TRBV7-9; CDR3aa: CASSLARDGFPTDTQYF
j_gene: TRBJ2-3; v_gene: TRBV19; CDR3aa: CASSTPAGGVSDTQYF
j_gene: TRBJ2-1; v_gene: TRBV4-1; CDR3aa: CASSQAGTSGWDEQFF
j_gene: TRBJ2-3; v_gene: TRBV5-1; CDR3aa: CASSFFLAGASTDTQYF
j_gene: TRBJ2-7; v_gene: TRBV20-1; CDR3aa: CSARDATSFHEQYF
j_gene: TRBJ2-1; v_gene: TRBV24-1; CDR3aa: CATSDSGAPPNEQFF